This T cell receptor beta chain is from a study of identical twins. Study-wide results and caveats: Weaker excess twin sharing was seen among beta out-of-frame sequences.

TCRdb reprocessed the 5' RACE reads with MiXCR, giving one entry per CDR3 protein. The top ten hold around 0.91% of the sample, which has about 520,000 distinct CDR3 sequences, 20% to 25% seen once. After removal of 6 bases from V and 0 bases from J, the junction contained 3 bases not matched to a gene. The CDR3 runs to 15 residues. This clonotype occurred many times. Its antigen is not identified. This sample also appeared in a second study, on T cells expressing NK-cell markers. That paper notes: The TCR beta repertoires originated in sorted CD3+CD56+NKG2C+, CD3+CD56+NKG2C- and CD3+CD56-NKG2C+ T cells. With respect to HCMV, most of the eight sequenced donors were seropositive, and one was seronegative. As a fraction of CD8+ T cells, dominant NKG2C+ clonotypes reached about 1.0-8% in a handful of donors.

The rearrangement joins TRBV12-3 or TRBV12-4 to TRBJ2-1; 9 nucleotides agree with TRBD2. Sequencing was performed on CD4+ T cells sorted from blood. The TCR originated in a woman aged 18-29 years in good health. DNA for the CDR3: TGTGCCAGCAGCTTTAGCGGGAGCTCCTACAATGAGCAGTTCTTC. This codes for CASSFSGSSYNEQFF.